What follows are 12 T cell receptor beta chains derived from one specimen sequenced in a study of control samples from healthy donors and cancer patients. Sequencing was performed with immunoSEQ multiplex PCR; in TCRdb, only in-frame clones are kept and a portion is missing. The sample includes tens of thousands of clones, around 85% of them seen just once. The sequenced sample was blood. The receptor source for this set is a man in his thirties or forties in good health.

This clone was found once. The chain uses TRBV5-1 and TRBJ2-3; tentative D call: TRBD2 (5 bases). The V and J ends lost 0 bases and 2 bases respectively, with 13 bases between them. This CDR3 has 16 residues. The germline V gene has CDR1 SGHRS and CDR2 YFSETQ. The CDR3 spells CASSLVGASDTDTQYF. In DNA form, the CDR3 reads TGCGCCAGCAGCTTGGTGGGAGCGTCAGACACAGATACGCAGTATTTT.

This clone was seen only once. The chain has TRBV5-1 and TRBJ2-2; a possible D gene is TRBD1 (6 bases). From germline, CDR1 is SGHRS and CDR2 YFSETQ. Trimming shortened V by 0 bases and J by 1 base, and 13 bases separated the two germline ends. CDR3 size: 17 residues. The CDR3 bases are TGCGCCAGCAGCTTGGGAACTAGGGGGAGGAACACCGGGGAGCTGTTTTTT. Amino acids: CASSLGTRGRNTGELFF.

The rearrangement links TRBV9 to TRBJ1-3, with D possibly TRBD1 on 5 matching bases. Trimming left V 4 bases short and J 5 bases short, with 10 bases between. The CDR3 contains 13 residues. Germline assignment: CDR1 SGDLS and CDR2 YYNGEE. The CDR3 nucleotides are TGTGCCAGCAGCCTACAGGAGCGAAACACCATATATTTT. As protein: CASSLQERNTIYF.

The chain joins TRBV7-9 to TRBJ1-6; D unclear. Germline V gene sequence: CDR1 SEHNR, CDR2 FQNEAQ (reference sequence). V was pared by 10 bases and J by 5 bases, with 12 bases between. The CDR3 length is 13 residues. CDR3 nucleotides: TGTGCCACCTCTAGGAGTAATAATTCACCCCTCCACTTT. Protein sequence: CATSRSNNSPLHF. Together with reference TRBV7-9 and TRBJ1-6, the CDR3 gives the full variable domain: DTGVSQNPRHKITKRGQNVTFRCDPISEHNRLYWYRQTLGQGPEFLTYFQNEAQLEKSRLLSDRFSAERPKGSFSTLEIQRTEQGDSAMYLCATSRSNNSPLHFGNGTRLTVT.

This sequence joins TRBV10-1 and TRBJ2-2; a weak D match, TRBD1 (6 bases). The CDR3 consists of 15 residues. The V end lost 5 bases, the J end lost 1 base, and 11 bases lay between the germline ends. The germline CDR1 and CDR2 sequences are WNHNN and SYGVQD (reference sequence). In DNA, the CDR3 is TGCGCCAGCAGTTATGGGACAAGGAACACCGGGGAGCTGTTTTTT. Translated: CASSYGTRNTGELFF.

This clone was recorded a few times. V gene TRBV6-1 combines with J gene TRBJ2-2; D is ambiguous. Germline CDR1 and CDR2: MNHNS and SASEGT. Trimming removed 0 bases at V and 0 bases at J, with 14 bases between. This CDR3 has 18 amino acids. The CDR3 region has the DNA TGTGCCAGCAGTGAAGCGCTTCTTGGCAGCGCGAACACCGGGGAGCTGTTTTTT. It yields the protein CASSEALLGSANTGELFF.

The genes are TRBV5-4 and TRBJ2-7; unclear D gene. Per germline, CDR1 SGHNT and CDR2 YYREEE (reference sequence). The germline V and J ends were trimmed by 4 bases and 3 bases, with 11 bases remaining between them. This CDR3 spans 13 amino acids. The CDR3 DNA sequence: TGTGCCAGCAGCCAAATCGAGGACTACGAGCAGTACTTC. The encoded protein is CASSQIEDYEQYF.

This chain connects TRBV6-1 to TRBJ1-4, with D possibly TRBD1 on 5 matching bases. Trimming took off 3 bases at V and 4 bases at J, with 12 bases between the two ends. Germline CDR1 MNHNS, CDR2 SASEGT. The CDR3 covers 15 residues. As DNA, the CDR3 is TGTGCCAGCAGTGACGCAGGGTTCATTAATGAAAAACTGTTTTTT. As protein: CASSDAGFINEKLFF.

The gene calls are TRBV5-6 and TRBJ1-5; no clear D. CDR1 and CDR2 (germline): SGHDT, YYEEEE. V lost 3 bases, J lost 5 bases, and 6 bases lay in between. This CDR3 has 12 amino acids. CDR3 in amino acids: CASSSLDQPQHF. CDR3 DNA sequence: TGTGCCAGCAGCTCACTAGATCAGCCCCAGCATTTT.

This chain links TRBV15 with TRBJ2-5; 7 bases are a match to TRBD1. Trimming removed 3 bases from V and 4 bases from J; junction bases left unmatched: 8. The germline V gene has CDR1 LNHNV and CDR2 YYDKDF (reference sequence). The CDR3 has 15 amino acids. The CDR3 nucleotides read TGTGCCACCAGCAGTGGACAGGCCGGATTAGAGACCCAGTACTTC. It yields the protein CATSSGQAGLETQYF.

By share, this clone ranks as medium-sized (0.01 to 0.1%). The CDR3 DNA reads as TGTGCCAGCAAACAAACAGGGGAGTCCTACGAGCAGTACTTC. This gives the protein CASKQTGESYEQYF. The chain employs TRBV6-6 and TRBJ2-7; 7 bases align to TRBD1. Trimming at V came to 7 bases and at J to 1 base, leaving 7 bases not matched to a gene. The CDR3 is 14 residues long. CDR1 MNHNY and CDR2 SVGAGI come from the germline V gene (reference sequence).

V usage is TRBV7-3 and J usage is TRBJ2-7, with 8 bases identical to TRBD1. Germline V gives CDR1 SGHTA, CDR2 FQGTGA. The ends lost 4 bases at V and 1 base at J; junction bases unmatched: 6. This CDR3 comprises 15 residues. CDR3 bases: TGTGCCAGCAGCTCAAGGACAGGGAAATCCTACGAGCAGTACTTC. Translating it yields CASSSRTGKSYEQYF. Full variable domain (outside the CDR3, taken from reference TRBV7-3 and TRBJ2-7): GAGVSQTPSNKVTEKGKYVELRCDPISGHTALYWYRQSLGQGPEFLIYFQGTGAADDSGLPNDRFFAVRPEGSVSTLKIQRTERGDSAVYLCASSSRTGKSYEQYFGPGTRLTVT.